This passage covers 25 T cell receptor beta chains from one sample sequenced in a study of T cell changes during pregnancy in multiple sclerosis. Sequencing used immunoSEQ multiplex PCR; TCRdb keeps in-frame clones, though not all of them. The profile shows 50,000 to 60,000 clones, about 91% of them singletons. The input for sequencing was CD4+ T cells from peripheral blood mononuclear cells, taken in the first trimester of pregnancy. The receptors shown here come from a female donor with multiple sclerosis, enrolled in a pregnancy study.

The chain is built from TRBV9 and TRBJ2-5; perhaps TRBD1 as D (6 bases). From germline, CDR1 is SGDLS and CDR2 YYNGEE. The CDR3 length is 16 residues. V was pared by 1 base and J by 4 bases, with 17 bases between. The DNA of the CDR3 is TGTGCCAGCAGCGTATATCTGGGGGCCCTCGGAGAGACCCAGTACTTC. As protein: CASSVYLGALGETQYF.

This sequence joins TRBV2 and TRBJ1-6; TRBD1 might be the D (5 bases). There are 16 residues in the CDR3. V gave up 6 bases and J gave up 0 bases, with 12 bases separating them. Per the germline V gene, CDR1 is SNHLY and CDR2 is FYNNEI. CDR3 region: CASRGPRASYNSPLHF. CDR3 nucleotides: TGTGCCAGCAGGGGGCCAAGAGCCTCCTATAATTCACCCCTCCACTTT.

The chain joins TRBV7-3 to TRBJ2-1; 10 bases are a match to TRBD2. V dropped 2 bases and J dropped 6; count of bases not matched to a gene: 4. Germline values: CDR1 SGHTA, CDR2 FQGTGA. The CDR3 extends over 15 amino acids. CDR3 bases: TGTGCCAGCAGCTTATTCAGCGGGGGGGTCAATGAGCAGTTCTTC. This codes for CASSLFSGGVNEQFF.

CDR3 region: CASSLVPRGGNQPQHF. The CDR3 nucleotides read TGTGCCAGCAGCTTAGTCCCCAGGGGTGGCAATCAGCCCCAGCATTTT. The V call is TRBV7-2, the J call TRBJ1-5; possible D gene TRBD1, 6 bases. CDR1 SGHTA and CDR2 FQGNSA come from the germline V gene. The CDR3 runs 16 residues. Trimming shortened V by 1 base and J by 2 bases, and 12 bases separated the two germline ends.

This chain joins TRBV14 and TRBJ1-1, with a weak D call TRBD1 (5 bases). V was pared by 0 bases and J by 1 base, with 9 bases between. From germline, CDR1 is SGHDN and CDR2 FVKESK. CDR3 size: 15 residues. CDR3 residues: CASSQDTQGNTEAFF. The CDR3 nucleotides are TGTGCCAGCAGCCAAGATACTCAGGGGAACACTGAAGCTTTCTTT. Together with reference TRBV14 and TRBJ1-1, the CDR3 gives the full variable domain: EAGVTQFPSHSVIEKGQTVTLRCDPISGHDNLYWYRRVMGKEIKFLLHFVKESKQDESGMPNNRFLAERTGGTYSTLKVQPAELEDSGVYFCASSQDTQGNTEAFFGQGTRLTVV.

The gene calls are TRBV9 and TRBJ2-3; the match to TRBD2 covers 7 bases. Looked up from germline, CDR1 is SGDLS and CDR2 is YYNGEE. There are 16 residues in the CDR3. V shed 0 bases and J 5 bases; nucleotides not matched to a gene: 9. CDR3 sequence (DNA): TGTGCCAGCAGCGTAGGCTGGGGGGGTGTGGAAGATACGCAGTATTTT. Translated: CASSVGWGGVEDTQYF.

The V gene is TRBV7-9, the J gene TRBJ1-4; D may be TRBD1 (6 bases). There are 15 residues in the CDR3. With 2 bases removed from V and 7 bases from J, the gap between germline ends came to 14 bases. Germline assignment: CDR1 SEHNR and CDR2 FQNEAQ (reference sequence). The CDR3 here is CASSLFRGRGEKLFF. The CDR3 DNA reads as TGTGCCAGCAGCTTATTCAGGGGACGAGGTGAAAAACTGTTTTTT.

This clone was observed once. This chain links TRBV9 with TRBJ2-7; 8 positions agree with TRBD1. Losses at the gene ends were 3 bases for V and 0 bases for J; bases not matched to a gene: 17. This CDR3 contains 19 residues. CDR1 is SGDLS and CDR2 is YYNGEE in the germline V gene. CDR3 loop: CASSAAPSSGTGNSYEQYF. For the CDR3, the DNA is TGTGCCAGCAGCGCAGCCCCGTCCTCCGGGACAGGCAACTCCTACGAGCAGTACTTC. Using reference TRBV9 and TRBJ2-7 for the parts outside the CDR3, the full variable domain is DSGVTQTPKHLITATGQRVTLRCSPRSGDLSVYWYQQSLDQGLQFLIQYYNGEERAKGNILERFSAQQFPDLHSELNLSSLELGDSALYFCASSAAPSSGTGNSYEQYFGPGTRLTVT.

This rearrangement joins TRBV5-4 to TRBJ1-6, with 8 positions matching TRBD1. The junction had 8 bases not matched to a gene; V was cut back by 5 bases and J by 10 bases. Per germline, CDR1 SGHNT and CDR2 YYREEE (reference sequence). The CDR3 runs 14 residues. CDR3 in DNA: TGTGCCAGCAGTTTCCGACAGGGGCAATCACCCCTCCACTTT. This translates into CASSFRQGQSPLHF. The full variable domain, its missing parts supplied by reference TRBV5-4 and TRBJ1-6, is ETGVTQSPTHLIKTRGQQVTLRCSSQSGHNTVSWYQQALGQGPQFIFQYYREEENGRGNFPPRFSGLQFPNYSSELNVNALELDDSALYLCASSFRQGQSPLHFGNGTRLTVT.

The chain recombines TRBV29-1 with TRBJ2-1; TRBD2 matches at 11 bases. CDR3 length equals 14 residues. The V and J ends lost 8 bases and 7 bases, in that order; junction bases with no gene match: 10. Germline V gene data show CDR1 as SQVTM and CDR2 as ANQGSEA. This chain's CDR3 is CSTGGTSGINEQFF. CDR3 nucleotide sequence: TGCAGCACGGGTGGGACTAGCGGAATTAATGAGCAGTTCTTC.

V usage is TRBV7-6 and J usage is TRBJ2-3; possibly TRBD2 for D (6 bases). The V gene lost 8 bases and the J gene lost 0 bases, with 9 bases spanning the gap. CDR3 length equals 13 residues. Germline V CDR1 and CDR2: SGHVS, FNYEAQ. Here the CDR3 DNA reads TGTGCCAGCCGGGAGACTAGCACAGATACGCAGTATTTT. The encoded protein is CASRETSTDTQYF.

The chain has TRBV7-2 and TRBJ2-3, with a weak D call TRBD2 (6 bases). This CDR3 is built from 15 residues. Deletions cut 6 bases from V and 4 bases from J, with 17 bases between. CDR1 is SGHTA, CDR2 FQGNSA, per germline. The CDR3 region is CASRRTGGGPDTQYF. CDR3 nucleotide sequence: TGTGCCAGCAGGCGGACTGGAGGAGGGCCAGATACGCAGTATTTT.

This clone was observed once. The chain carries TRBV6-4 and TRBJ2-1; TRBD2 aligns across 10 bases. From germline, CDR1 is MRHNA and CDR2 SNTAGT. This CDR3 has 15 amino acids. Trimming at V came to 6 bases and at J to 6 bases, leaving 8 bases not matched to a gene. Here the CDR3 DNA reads TGTGCCAGCAGCGCCTCCAGCGGGGGGGCCAATGAGCAGTTCTTC. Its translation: CASSASSGGANEQFF.

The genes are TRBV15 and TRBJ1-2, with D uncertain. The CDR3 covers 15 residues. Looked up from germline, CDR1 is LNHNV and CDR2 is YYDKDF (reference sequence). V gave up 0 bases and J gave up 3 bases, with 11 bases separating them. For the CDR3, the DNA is TGTGCCACCAGCAGAGATCGGGGTTGGGACTATGGCTACACCTTC. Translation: CATSRDRGWDYGYTF.

CDR3 in amino acids: CASSQVMETQYF. In DNA form, the CDR3 reads TGTGCCAGCAGCCAAGTAATGGAGACCCAGTACTTC. The chain carries TRBV14 and TRBJ2-5; no clear D gene. Germline CDR1 is SGHDN and CDR2 is FVKESK. This CDR3 is built from 12 residues. V was trimmed by 1 base and J by 5 bases, leaving 5 bases between them.

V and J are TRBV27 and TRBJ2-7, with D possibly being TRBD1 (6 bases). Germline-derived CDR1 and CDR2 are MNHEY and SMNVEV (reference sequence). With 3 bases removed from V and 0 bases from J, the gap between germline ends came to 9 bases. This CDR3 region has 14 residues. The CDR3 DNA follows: TGTGCCAGCAGTTTTGGGGACACCTCCTACGAGCAGTACTTC. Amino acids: CASSFGDTSYEQYF.

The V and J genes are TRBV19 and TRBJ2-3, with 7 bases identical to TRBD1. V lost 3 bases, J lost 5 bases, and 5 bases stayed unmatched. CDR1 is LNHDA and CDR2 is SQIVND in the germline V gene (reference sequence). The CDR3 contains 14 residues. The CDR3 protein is CASSIGTAIDTQYF. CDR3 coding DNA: TGTGCCAGTAGTATTGGGACAGCAATAGATACGCAGTATTTT.

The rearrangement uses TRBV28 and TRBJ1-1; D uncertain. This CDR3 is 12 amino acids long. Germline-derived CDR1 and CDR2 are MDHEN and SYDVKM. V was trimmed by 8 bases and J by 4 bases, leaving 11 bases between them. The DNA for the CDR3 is TGTGCCAGCTCTCTACTCTCCACTGAAGCTTTCTTT. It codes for CASSLLSTEAFF.

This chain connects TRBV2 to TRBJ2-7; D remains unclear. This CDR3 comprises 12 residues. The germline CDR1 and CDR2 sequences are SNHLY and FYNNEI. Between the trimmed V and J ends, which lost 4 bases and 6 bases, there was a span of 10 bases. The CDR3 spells CASSGPGSEQYF. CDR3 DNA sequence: TGTGCCAGCAGTGGCCCAGGATCCGAGCAGTACTTC.

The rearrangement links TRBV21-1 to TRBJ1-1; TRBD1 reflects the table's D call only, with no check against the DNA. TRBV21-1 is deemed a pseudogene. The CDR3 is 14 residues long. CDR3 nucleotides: TGTGCCAGCACCAGGACAGCCTATCACACTGAAGCTTTCTTT. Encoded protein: CASTRTAYHTEAFF.

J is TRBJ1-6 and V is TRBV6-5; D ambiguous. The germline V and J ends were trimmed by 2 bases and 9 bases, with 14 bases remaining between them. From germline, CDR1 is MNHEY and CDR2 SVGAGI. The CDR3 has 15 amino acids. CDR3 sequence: CASSYTSGESSPLHF. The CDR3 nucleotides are TGTGCCAGCAGTTACACTTCCGGGGAATCTTCACCCCTCCACTTT.

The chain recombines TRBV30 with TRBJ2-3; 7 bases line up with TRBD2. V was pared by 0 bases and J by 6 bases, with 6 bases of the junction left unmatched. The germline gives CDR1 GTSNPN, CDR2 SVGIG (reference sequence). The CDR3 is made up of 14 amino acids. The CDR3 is CAWSVSGGGDTQYF. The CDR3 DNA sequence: TGTGCCTGGAGTGTGAGTGGGGGGGGTGATACGCAGTATTTT.

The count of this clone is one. CDR3 residues: CASSYRHQPQETQYF. DNA of the CDR3: TGTGCCAGCAGCTATCGACACCAACCCCAAGAGACCCAGTACTTC. The V call is TRBV7-9, the J call TRBJ2-5; no clear D. Trimming shortened V by 4 bases and J by 1 base, and 13 bases separated the two germline ends. Germline CDR1 SEHNR, CDR2 FQNEAQ (reference sequence). The CDR3 is 15 residues long.

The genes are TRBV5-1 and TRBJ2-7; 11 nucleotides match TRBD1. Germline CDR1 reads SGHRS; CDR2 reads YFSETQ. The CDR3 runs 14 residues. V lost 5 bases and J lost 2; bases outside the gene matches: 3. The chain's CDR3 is CASSGTGGTYEQYF. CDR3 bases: TGCGCCAGCAGTGGGACAGGGGGGACCTACGAGCAGTACTTC. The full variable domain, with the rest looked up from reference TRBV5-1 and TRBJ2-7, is KAGVTQTPRYLIKTRGQQVTLSCSPISGHRSVSWYQQTPGQGLQFLFEYFSETQRNKGNFPGRFSGRQFSNSRSEMNVSTLELGDSALYLCASSGTGGTYEQYFGPGTRLTVT.

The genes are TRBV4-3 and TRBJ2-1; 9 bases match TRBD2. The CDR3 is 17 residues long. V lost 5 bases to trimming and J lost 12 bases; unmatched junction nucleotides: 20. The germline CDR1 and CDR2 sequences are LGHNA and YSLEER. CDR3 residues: CASSRGSAGGQGGRQFF. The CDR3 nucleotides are TGCGCCAGCAGCAGGGGATCGGCGGGGGGGCAGGGCGGCCGGCAGTTCTTC.